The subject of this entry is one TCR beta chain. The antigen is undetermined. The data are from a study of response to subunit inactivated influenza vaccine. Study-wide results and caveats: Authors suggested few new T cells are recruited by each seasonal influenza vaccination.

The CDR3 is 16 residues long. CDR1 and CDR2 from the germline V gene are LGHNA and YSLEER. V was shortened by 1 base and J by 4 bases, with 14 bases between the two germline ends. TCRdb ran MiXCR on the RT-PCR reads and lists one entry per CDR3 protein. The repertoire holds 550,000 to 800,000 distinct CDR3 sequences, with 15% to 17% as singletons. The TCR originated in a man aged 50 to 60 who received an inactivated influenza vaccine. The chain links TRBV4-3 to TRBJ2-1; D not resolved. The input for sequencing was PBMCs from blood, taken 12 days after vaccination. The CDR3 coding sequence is TGCGCCAGCAGCCAAGGCGCCAACCTCATTTACAATGAGCAGTTCTTC. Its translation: CASSQGANLIYNEQFF.